This TCR beta chain was recovered during a study of OX40 agonist ivuxolimab in advanced cancers. Study overall: Dose-escalation patients suffered from hepatocellular carcinoma, melanoma, renal cell or head and neck cancer.

Trimming shortened V by 1 base and J by 2 bases, and 14 bases separated the two germline ends. The CDR3 is 16 amino acids. Germline CDR1 is SGHTA and CDR2 is FQGNSA. Clones were read by immunoSEQ multiplex PCR, and TCRdb kept only the in-frame ones, dropping some. Of tens of thousands of clones in the sample, about 90% were seen once. As concerns this clone: What it binds is unknown.

Findings of the study overall: Clonal expansion from baseline to week 6 occurred in both CD4+ and CD8+ T cells. Some nonresponders likewise displayed low normalized T-cell clonal expansion. Partial responders receiving 0.1-3.0 mg/kg showed among the lowest clonal expansion.

Specimen: CD4+ or CD8+ T cells sorted from blood, collected in a trial of the OX40 agonist ivuxolimab. The chain joins TRBV7-2 to TRBJ1-2; a weak D match, TRBD1 (6 bases). The receptor comes from an adult with an advanced solid tumor such as melanoma, head and neck, liver or kidney cancer. The CDR3 region has the DNA TGTGCCAGCAGCTTAGGGCTCAACAGGGAGAACTATGGCTACACCTTC. Its translation: CASSLGLNRENYGYTF.